Below are 27 T cell receptor beta chains sequenced from a single sample in a study of metastatic and nonmetastatic thyroid tumors. No patient had received any treatment before thyroid surgery. TCRdb re-called the PCR reads via MiXCR. The sample shows about 90,000 clones, approximately 9% of them seen only once. The sequencing input was blood. The receptors stem from a female donor with papillary thyroid cancer or a benign thyroid nodule (not recorded which). Some clones in this sample may be carry-over from other donors' samples.

This clone was observed many times. The chain is built from TRBV19 and TRBJ1-2; D gene uncertain. The CDR3 loop spans 14 amino acids. V shed 5 bases and J shed 1 base, with 11 bases lying between them. Germline assignment: CDR1 LNHDA and CDR2 SQIVND (reference sequence). This CDR3 reads CASSVGRNNYGYTF. CDR3 coding DNA: TGTGCCAGTAGTGTCGGACGGAATAACTATGGCTACACCTTC.

V usage is TRBV30 and J usage is TRBJ2-7, with D tentatively TRBD2 (6 bases). CDR1 is GTSNPN and CDR2 is SVGIG in the germline V gene (reference sequence). The CDR3 runs 12 residues. V lost 1 base, J lost 3 bases, and 7 bases lay in between. CDR3 sequence reads: CAWSAGSYEQYF. As DNA, the CDR3 is TGTGCCTGGAGTGCCGGGAGCTACGAGCAGTACTTC. Based on the CDR3 plus reference TRBV30 and TRBJ2-7, the full variable domain is SQTIHQWPATLVQPVGSPLSLECTVEGTSNPNLYWYRQAAGRGLQLLFYSVGIGQISSEVPQNLSASRPQDRQFILSSKKLLLSDSGFYLCAWSAGSYEQYFGPGTRLTVT.

This clone was counted many times. The rearrangement joins TRBV7-8 to TRBJ1-2; D uncertain. Germline lookup yields CDR1 SGHVS and CDR2 FQNEAQ. Trimming cost V 4 bases and J 0 bases, with 15 bases left between them. The CDR3 has 16 residues. CDR3 in amino acids: CASSSARPAANYGYTF. The CDR3 nucleotides read TGTGCCAGCAGCTCAGCGCGACCCGCAGCTAACTATGGCTACACCTTC. The entire variable domain, with the rest obtained from reference TRBV7-8 and TRBJ1-2, is as follows: GAGVSQSPRYKVAKRGQDVALRCDPISGHVSLFWYQQALGQGPEFLTYFQNEAQLDKSGLPSDRFFAERPEGSVSTLKIQRTQQEDSAVYLCASSSARPAANYGYTFGSGTRLTVV.

This clone was seen ten or more times. The chain recombines TRBV4-2 with TRBJ2-5; 8 bases fit TRBD2. The ends lost 1 base at V and 5 bases at J; junction bases unmatched: 12. The CDR3 contains 17 residues. Germline CDR1 LGHNA, CDR2 YNFKEQ. CDR3 in amino acids: CASSQASGGGALETQYF. CDR3 in DNA: TGTGCCAGCAGCCAAGCCTCGGGAGGGGGGGCCCTGGAGACCCAGTACTTC.

This clone was seen ten or more times. This rearrangement joins TRBV7-6 to TRBJ1-5; D is possibly TRBD1 (5 bases). With 0 bases removed from V and 2 bases from J, the gap between germline ends came to 11 bases. CDR1 and CDR2 from the germline V gene are SGHVS and FNYEAQ. The CDR3 runs 16 residues. Written as DNA, the CDR3 is TGTGCCAGCAGCTTAGCGGCGGGGACGGGCAATCAGCCCCAGCATTTT. This gives the protein CASSLAAGTGNQPQHF.

This clone was detected ten times or more. The chain joins TRBV9 to TRBJ1-4, with D unresolved. Per the germline V gene, CDR1 is SGDLS and CDR2 is YYNGEE. The CDR3 covers 13 residues. Trimming removed 0 bases from V and 5 bases from J, with 5 bases in between. The DNA of the CDR3 is TGTGCCAGCAGCGTAGGAGTGAATGAAAAACTGTTTTTT. The encoded protein is CASSVGVNEKLFF.

There are many counts of this clone. This sequence joins TRBV10-3 and TRBJ1-5, with no clear D. Germline V gene sequence: CDR1 ENHRY, CDR2 SYGVKD. Trimming removed 0 bases at V and 14 bases at J, with 17 bases between. This CDR3 spans 14 amino acids. The CDR3 sequence: CAISESETWGEKHF. The CDR3 nucleotides are TGTGCCATCAGTGAGTCCGAAACATGGGGAGAGAAGCATTTT.

This clone was seen at least ten times. This rearrangement joins TRBV19 to TRBJ1-5; D is perhaps TRBD1 (5 bases). V dropped 3 bases and J dropped 0 bases, with 15 bases sitting between them. CDR3 size: 17 residues. Per germline, CDR1 LNHDA and CDR2 SQIVND (reference sequence). CDR3 bases: TGTGCCAGTAGTATGGGGGGACGGCGAACTAGCAATCAGCCCCAGCATTTT. This sequence encodes CASSMGGRRTSNQPQHF.

In its sample, this clone was seen many times. The chain joins TRBV20-1 to TRBJ2-7, with D perhaps TRBD2 (5 bases). The length of the CDR3 is 13 residues. Germline V gene lookup returns CDR1 DFQATT and CDR2 SNEGSKA (reference sequence). Trimming took 3 bases from V and 4 from J, leaving 13 bases between them. CDR3 protein: CSARNPSSYEQYF. The CDR3 DNA follows: TGCAGTGCTAGGAACCCTAGCTCGTACGAGCAGTACTTC.

This clone has more than one count but fewer than ten. This sequence may be a read error, since a much larger clone differs from it by one base. Other nucleotide sequences from this sample produce the same CDR3. The chain has TRBV12-3 or TRBV12-4 and TRBJ1-1; 11 positions match TRBD1. This CDR3 has 15 amino acids. The CDR3, as DNA: TGTGCCAGCAGCTACGGGACAGGGGGGGTCACTGAAGCCTTCTTT. Its protein product is CASSYGTGGVTEAFF.

This clone has at least ten counts. The J gene is TRBJ2-6, the V gene TRBV7-8; D gene unclear. Germline loops: CDR1 SGHVS, CDR2 FQNEAQ. The length of the CDR3 is 15 residues. V lost 1 base and J lost 4, with 8 bases in between. CDR3 region: CASSLGREGANVLTF. In DNA, the CDR3 is TGTGCCAGCAGCTTAGGTAGAGAAGGGGCCAACGTCCTGACTTTC.

This clone was counted many times. The rearrangement links TRBV24-1 to TRBJ2-5; 14 bases line up with TRBD2. Per the germline V gene, CDR1 is KGHDR and CDR2 is SFDVKD. The CDR3 sequence is 17 residues long. The V segment lost 4 bases and the J segment 2 bases; nucleotides outside the gene matches: 5. CDR3 nucleotide sequence: TGTGCCACCAGTGACCCGGGACTAGCGGGGGTACAAGAGACCCAGTACTTC. Protein sequence: CATSDPGLAGVQETQYF.

This clone has a count of ten or more. The chain recombines TRBV3-1 with TRBJ2-1; 8 nucleotides align to TRBD2. The germline CDR1 and CDR2 sequences are LGHDT and YNNKEL (reference sequence). The CDR3 length is 15 residues. Trimming removed 0 bases from V and 9 bases from J; junction bases left unmatched: 7. CDR3 region: CASSQEGGGPGEQFF. The CDR3 DNA follows: TGTGCCAGCAGCCAAGAGGGCGGGGGGCCGGGTGAGCAGTTCTTC.

This clone came up many times. This rearrangement joins TRBV19 to TRBJ1-4, with D possibly being TRBD1 (5 bases). With 0 bases removed from V and 7 bases from J, the gap between germline ends came to 15 bases. From germline, CDR1 is LNHDA and CDR2 SQIVND (reference sequence). CDR3 length: 16 amino acids. Written as DNA, the CDR3 is TGTGCCAGTAGTATAGATTCCGGGACGTGGAGTGAAAAACTGTTTTTT. Protein product: CASSIDSGTWSEKLFF.

For this clone: A single base separates this from a much larger clone, so it may be a read error. The chain has TRBV2 and TRBJ1-2, with D unresolved. V lost 3 bases, J lost 9 bases, and 8 bases lay in between. The CDR3 covers 11 residues. Germline V gene sequence: CDR1 SNHLY, CDR2 FYNNEI. This CDR3 is CASSDMLSYTF. In DNA, the CDR3 is TGTGCCAGCAGTGATATGCTAAGCTACACCTTC. The full variable domain, completed using reference TRBV2 and TRBJ1-2, is EPEVTQTPSHQVTQMGQEVILRCVPISNHLYFYWYRQILGQKVEFLVSFYNNEISEKSEIFDDQFSVERPDGSNFTLKIRSTKLEDSAMYFCASSDMLSYTFGSGTRLTVV.

This clone has a handful of counts. This CDR3 is also generated by other DNA sequences in the sample. The gene calls are TRBV12-3 or TRBV12-4 and TRBJ2-5, with 11 bases identical to TRBD2. The CDR3 has 18 amino acids. V shed 4 bases and J 7 bases; nucleotides not matched to a gene: 17. The CDR3 DNA reads as TGTGCCAGCAGTTCTCTGGTACTAGCGGGGGTAGCCCCTGGGACCCAGTACTTC. Translated: CASSSLVLAGVAPGTQYF.

About this clone: A much larger clone sits a single nucleotide away, making a read error possible. The DNA of the CDR3 is TGTGCCAGCAGAACGAGCGGGGGGAGGAATGAGCAGTTCTTC. Residues: CASRTSGGRNEQFF. The V gene is TRBV9, the J gene TRBJ2-1; 9 positions match TRBD2. V shed 5 bases and J 7 bases; nucleotides not matched to a gene: 7. Germline-derived CDR1 and CDR2 are SGDLS and YYNGEE. The CDR3 has 14 amino acids.

This clone has ten or more counts. The rearrangement uses TRBV10-3 and TRBJ2-7, with a possible D match to TRBD1 (5 bases). In germline, CDR1 is ENHRY, CDR2 SYGVKD. Trimming shortened V by 5 bases and J by 5 bases, and 13 bases separated the two germline ends. The CDR3 totals 13 residues. For the CDR3, the DNA is TGTGCCATCAGTAGGGGCCCACCCAACGAGCAGTACTTC. Its translation is CAISRGPPNEQYF.

The chain couples TRBV5-1 to TRBJ1-2; the D gene is possibly TRBD1 (6 bases). The CDR3 spans 15 residues. V lost 0 bases, J lost 2 bases, and 11 bases lay in between. CDR1 and CDR2 from the germline V gene are SGHRS and YFSETQ. The CDR3 DNA reads TGCGCCAGCAGCTTGGCATTGGACAGCAACTATGGCTACACCTTC. Its translation: CASSLALDSNYGYTF.

In this sample, this clone turned up many times. V and J are TRBV9 and TRBJ1-2, with D unresolved. V was trimmed by 4 bases and J by 1 base, leaving 14 bases between them. Per germline, CDR1 SGDLS and CDR2 YYNGEE. The CDR3 length is 15 residues. The CDR3 protein is CASSPRRAGNYGYTF. CDR3 DNA: TGTGCCAGCAGCCCACGCCGGGCAGGTAACTATGGCTACACCTTC.

The chain carries TRBV30 and TRBJ2-5; tentative D call: TRBD1 (6 bases). The germline V gene has CDR1 GTSNPN and CDR2 SVGIG (reference sequence). This CDR3 comprises 14 residues. V dropped 0 bases and J dropped 3 bases, with 11 bases sitting between them. The CDR3 nucleotides are TGTGCCTGGAGTGTATACAGACAGGAAGAGACCCAGTACTTC. It is translated as CAWSVYRQEETQYF. The full variable domain, with the rest looked up from reference TRBV30 and TRBJ2-5, is SQTIHQWPATLVQPVGSPLSLECTVEGTSNPNLYWYRQAAGRGLQLLFYSVGIGQISSEVPQNLSASRPQDRQFILSSKKLLLSDSGFYLCAWSVYRQEETQYFGPGTRLLVL.

Worth noting for this clone: Its ends do not fully match the called genes, so a read error is possible. The DNA for the CDR3 is TGCAGCGCTAGAGCCCTCGGACACGTCCAAGAGACCCAGTACTTC. It yields the protein CSARALGHVQETQYF. This chain joins TRBV20-1 and TRBJ2-5, with a weak D call TRBD1 (5 bases). The CDR3 is 15 amino acids. CDR1 and CDR2 from the germline V gene are DFQATT and SNEGSKA (reference sequence).

This clone was seen only a few times. The CDR3 bases are TGTGCCAGCAGCGTAGCTGGGACAGGGGGCGATGAGCAGTACTTC. This encodes CASSVAGTGGDEQYF. The rearrangement links TRBV9 to TRBJ2-7; TRBD1 matches at 12 bases. The J segment lost 7 bases and the V segment lost 0 bases, leaving 5 bases of the junction unmatched. The CDR3 runs to 15 residues. Germline loops: CDR1 SGDLS, CDR2 YYNGEE.

This clone was counted at least ten times. The chain carries TRBV6-1 and TRBJ1-1; 8 bases line up with TRBD1. The germline CDR1 and CDR2 sequences are MNHNS and SASEGT. Losses at the gene ends were 7 bases for V and 0 bases for J; bases not matched to a gene: 13. This CDR3 is built from 17 residues. CDR3 sequence: CASKPGQAQGMNTEAFF. The CDR3 nucleotides are TGTGCCAGCAAACCGGGACAGGCCCAAGGTATGAACACTGAAGCTTTCTTT.

This clone was observed many times. V gene TRBV5-1 combines with J gene TRBJ1-5; D gene unclear. The V gene lost 4 bases and the J gene lost 0 bases, with 5 bases spanning the gap. CDR3 length: 13 residues. From germline, CDR1 is SGHRS and CDR2 YFSETQ. The CDR3 sequence is CASSLNSNQPQHF. The DNA of the CDR3 is TGCGCCAGCAGCCTAAATAGCAATCAGCCCCAGCATTTT.

This clone was counted ten times or more. V usage is TRBV6-1 and J usage is TRBJ1-2, with D possibly being TRBD1 (5 bases). Trimming left V 0 bases short and J 8 bases short, with 13 bases between. The germline CDR1 and CDR2 sequences are MNHNS and SASEGT. The CDR3 extends over 14 amino acids. The CDR3 loop reads CASSEARGSGGYTF. DNA of the CDR3: TGTGCCAGCAGTGAAGCAAGGGGTTCGGGGGGCTACACCTTC.

In its sample, this clone was seen many times. The chain uses TRBV6-4 and TRBJ1-6, with 7 bases matching TRBD1. CDR3 length: 14 amino acids. The V segment lost 0 bases and the J segment 9 bases; nucleotides outside the gene matches: 2. Germline CDR1 is MRHNA and CDR2 is SNTAGT. The CDR3 nucleotides read TGTGCCAGCAGTGACTCCGGGACAGCTTCACCCCTCCACTTT. Its protein is CASSDSGTASPLHF.